Each of the 8 T cell receptor beta chains below was sequenced from the same sample in a study of blood T cell repertoires in COVID-19. Clones were read by immunoSEQ multiplex PCR, and TCRdb kept only the in-frame ones, dropping some. The table includes 250,000 to 300,000 clones, approximately 86% detected once. Material for sequencing was peripheral blood. These receptors were collected from a woman aged 45-65 years who had recovered from COVID-19.

This chain joins TRBV4-2 and TRBJ2-7; no reliable D call. Between the trimmed V and J ends, which lost 1 base and 3 bases, there was a span of 10 bases. This CDR3 has 14 residues. The V gene's germline CDR1 is LGHNA and CDR2 YNFKEQ. The CDR3 DNA sequence: TGTGCCAGCAGCCAAGGGCTGCAGTTCTACGAGCAGTACTTC. Amino acids: CASSQGLQFYEQYF.

This chain joins TRBV7-9 and TRBJ1-6; D is perhaps TRBD1 (6 bases). Trimming left V 4 bases short and J 9 bases short, with 13 bases between. In germline, CDR1 is SEHNR, CDR2 FQNEAQ (reference sequence). The CDR3 has 14 residues. In DNA, the CDR3 is TGTGCCAGCAGCTCACAGGGAATCGGTTCACCCCTCCACTTT. This encodes CASSSQGIGSPLHF.

The chain employs TRBV5-4 and TRBJ2-7; possibly TRBD1 for D (6 bases). Germline values: CDR1 SGHNT, CDR2 YYREEE (reference sequence). V lost 4 bases, J lost 6 bases, and 14 bases lay in between. This CDR3 has 13 residues. CDR3 bases: TGTGCCAGCAGCCTTGGGACATCCCCCGAGCAGTACTTC. Translated, it gives CASSLGTSPEQYF.

V is TRBV7-3 and J is TRBJ2-1; D unresolved. Trimming took 5 bases from V and 9 from J, leaving 11 bases between them. This CDR3 has 12 amino acids. Looked up from germline, CDR1 is SGHTA and CDR2 is FQGTGA. CDR3 residues: CASSQNRGEQFF. CDR3 DNA sequence: TGTGCCAGCAGCCAAAATAGAGGTGAGCAGTTCTTC.

The chain employs TRBV12-3 or TRBV12-4 and TRBJ2-1; D gene ambiguous. Trimming took 3 bases from V and 7 from J, leaving 10 bases between them. This CDR3 has 13 residues. CDR3 in amino acids: CASSLASFNEQFF. CDR3 coding DNA: TGTGCCAGCAGTTTGGCCTCTTTTAATGAGCAGTTCTTC.

The chain recombines TRBV11-1 with TRBJ1-4; the D is unclear. Trimming removed 1 base from V and 8 bases from J, with 11 bases in between. Looked up from germline, CDR1 is SGHAT and CDR2 is FQDESV (reference sequence). The CDR3 extends over 14 amino acids. The chain's CDR3 is CASSLGSTREKLFF. The CDR3 DNA is TGTGCCAGCAGCTTAGGATCTACCAGGGAAAAACTGTTTTTT.

The V and J genes are TRBV6-2 or TRBV6-3 and TRBJ2-7; 7 nucleotides agree with TRBD1. The trim removed 5 bases at V and 2 bases at J, leaving 6 bases unmatched. Germline-derived CDR1 and CDR2 are MNHEY and SVGEGT. CDR3 size: 14 residues. CDR3 loop: CASSRTGPTYEQYF. The CDR3 bases are TGTGCCAGCAGTCGGACAGGCCCCACCTACGAGCAGTACTTC.

The chain carries TRBV11-2 and TRBJ2-5, with TRBD1 matching over 8 bases. The CDR3 is made up of 14 amino acids. In germline, CDR1 is SGHAT, CDR2 FQNNGV. With 5 bases clipped from V and 5 bases from J, the junction kept 7 bases outside the gene matches. CDR3 nucleotide sequence: TGTGCCAGCAGCGCCAGAAACAGGGGGGAGACCCAGTACTTC. Its translation is CASSARNRGETQYF.